What follows describes a single T cell receptor beta chain. Its antigen is currently unknown. The germline CDR1 and CDR2 sequences are SQVTM and ANQGSEA. This CDR3 spans 13 amino acids. Unmatched junction bases numbered 3, after V lost 4 bases and J lost 3 bases. The data derive from a study of cytomegalovirus exposure and HLA in healthy donors. Study observations and caveats: The study flagged some 170 TCR beta chains as cytomegalovirus-associated.

Primers: 60 Vbeta forward and 13 Jbeta reverse. The repertoire was sequenced with immunoSEQ multiplex PCR; TCRdb's copy has only in-frame clones and lacks some. The table has about 70,000 clones, 86% seen once; the top ten hold 1.5% to 2%. The V gene is TRBV29-1, the J gene TRBJ1-1; 9 bases match TRBD1. This TCR came from a woman in her thirties in good health and CMV-seronegative. Sequencing was performed on PBMCs. CDR3 DNA sequence: TGCAGCGTTGGGACAGGGGCGGACACTGAAGCTTTCTTT. This gives the protein CSVGTGADTEAFF.